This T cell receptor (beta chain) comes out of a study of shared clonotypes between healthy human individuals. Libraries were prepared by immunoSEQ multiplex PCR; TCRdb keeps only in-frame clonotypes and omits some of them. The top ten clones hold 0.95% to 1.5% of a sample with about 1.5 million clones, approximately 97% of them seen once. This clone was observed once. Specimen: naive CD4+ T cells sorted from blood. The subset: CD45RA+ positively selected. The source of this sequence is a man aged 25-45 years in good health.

The CDR3 bases are TGTGCCAGCTCACCACGTTTGGACACCGGGGAGCTGTTTTTT. Residues: CASSPRLDTGELFF. The V gene is TRBV18, the J gene TRBJ2-2; D not certain. The germline CDR1 and CDR2 sequences are KGHSH and LQKENI. Between the trimmed V and J ends, which lost 1 base and 3 bases, there was a span of 6 bases. The CDR3 is 14 amino acids.